This TCR beta chain was sequenced in a study of blood T cells in healthy people across ages. For every donor, a draw yielded approximately 9.9 milliliters of peripheral blood. Note on this clonotype: As yet, its antigen is unknown.

It was with a sample-barcoded 5' primer and a J-beta primer mix that a second PCR of roughly 7 to 11 cycles was run. Tags on each cDNA molecule came from a template-switch adaptor with 12 random nucleotides. MiXCR, applied by TCRdb to the 5' RACE reads, yields one record per CDR3 protein. The sample has 1,500,000 or so distinct CDR3 sequences; approximately 59% are singletons. Study findings and constraints: A greater number of naive CD4+ cells and higher diversity distinguished long-lived donors from aged donors. Conclusively comparing naive with antigen-experienced cells was impossible with unsorted PBMCs.

Per germline, CDR1 MNHEY and CDR2 SMNVEV (reference sequence). V gave up 3 bases and J gave up 5 bases, with 19 bases separating them. The CDR3 loop spans 16 amino acids. The material sequenced was blood. The TCR was taken from a man between 18 and 35 years old in good health. The chain recombines TRBV27 with TRBJ2-5; no firm D call. In nucleotides, the CDR3 is TGTGCCAGCAGTTTCGGAGAAGCAGCCACCGGCGAGACCCAGTACTTC. It is translated as CASSFGEAATGETQYF.